This section outlines one T cell receptor (beta chain) sequence together with its context. Antigen: not known. Via MiXCR, TCRdb re-called the reads, giving one row per CDR3 protein. Of 650,000 to 900,000 distinct CDR3 sequences listed, less than 35% were seen once; the top ten hold 9.5% to 15%. This CDR3 has 15 amino acids. Germline CDR1 and CDR2: MNHEY and SMNVEV (reference sequence). V shed 3 bases and J shed 3 bases, with 11 bases lying between them. The sample belongs to a study of T cell repertoires in cytomegalovirus infection. Sequencing was performed on cultured CD8+ T cells from PBMCs, taken from culture after CMV antigen stimulation. This rearrangement joins TRBV27 to TRBJ2-2; either TRBD1 or TRBD2 may fit D (5 bases each). The receptor was isolated from a human donor in good health (CMV status not recorded). Some clones in this sample may be carry-over from other donors' samples. In DNA form, the CDR3 reads TGTGCCAGCAGTTTCGGCCTGGGGGACACCGGGGAGCTGTTTTTT. This sequence encodes CASSFGLGDTGELFF.